A single sample is the source of the 19 T cell receptor beta chains below, sequenced in a study of post-analysis software for immune sequencing data. Unique molecular identifiers had been added to the TCR beta cDNA libraries. A single record per CDR3 protein comes from TCRdb applying MiXCR to the PCR reads. This table holds hundreds of thousands of distinct CDR3 sequences, roughly 46% found once. Their antigens remain unidentified. Study-level findings and limits: Controls had lower frequencies than patients of 4 or 5 TRBV segments, which included TRBV5-6, TRBV5-1 and TRBV20-1.

The sample comprised blood. The receptors stem from a girl between 5 and 17 years old with multiple sclerosis.

The genes are TRBV6-6 and TRBJ2-7, with D possibly being TRBD2 (6 bases). Deletions cut 5 bases from V and 5 bases from J, with 10 bases between. This CDR3 region has 12 residues. CDR1 is MNHNY, CDR2 SVGAGI, per germline (reference sequence). The DNA of the CDR3 is TGTGCCAGCAGTGCGACTAGTGACGAGCAGTACTTC. Amino acids: CASSATSDEQYF.

On this clonotype itself: Its ends do not fully match the called genes, so a read error is possible. The CDR3 region is CAGSLRQGGSYEQYF. The CDR3 coding sequence is TGCGCCGGCAGCCTCCGACAGGGGGGATCCTACGAGCAGTACTTC. The chain uses TRBV5-1 and TRBJ2-7; 9 bases line up with TRBD1. The CDR3 spans 15 residues. Germline loops: CDR1 SGHRS, CDR2 YFSETQ.

This clonotype occurred a few times. This chain links TRBV2 with TRBJ2-5; the match to TRBD2 covers 11 bases. The J call is uncertain, as TRBJ2-7 better fits the DNA end. The CDR3 totals 14 residues. Germline CDR1 SNHLY, CDR2 FYNNEI. CDR3 bases: TGTGCCAGCAGTACTAGCGGGAGTTGGTACGAGCAGTACTTC. Its translation is CASSTSGSWYEQYF.

The chain uses TRBV28 and TRBJ2-7; D is unresolved. Germline CDR1 and CDR2: MDHEN and SYDVKM. The CDR3 covers 14 residues. Trimming cost V 5 bases and J 3 bases, with 14 bases left between them. The CDR3 is CASSHADVHYEQYF. DNA of the CDR3: TGTGCCAGCAGTCACGCCGACGTACACTACGAGCAGTACTTC.

This clonotype was found a few times. This sequence joins TRBV10-1 and TRBJ2-7, with D unresolved. V lost 5 bases and J 6 bases, leaving 8 bases between the germline ends. This CDR3 comprises 11 residues. From germline, CDR1 is WNHNN and CDR2 SYGVQD (reference sequence). CDR3 sequence (DNA): TGCGCCAGCAGTAATGGACCCGAGCAGTACTTC. Translation: CASSNGPEQYF.

The chain employs TRBV7-7 and TRBJ2-1, with TRBD1 as a possible D gene (5 bases). V lost 5 bases, J lost 8 bases, and 13 bases lay in between. Germline CDR1 reads SSHAT; CDR2 reads FNYEAQ (reference sequence). The CDR3 is 13 amino acids. Here the CDR3 DNA reads TGTGCCAGCAGCCTAAGAAGGGGTGATGAGCAGTTCTTC. Residues: CASSLRRGDEQFF.

To note about this clonotype: The limits of the CDR3 on the DNA are not certain, so only TCRdb's listed CDR3 is given. The chain couples TRBV6-5 to TRBJ1-2. Germline V lookup: CDR1 MNHEY, CDR2 SVGAGI. The CDR3 is made up of 13 amino acids, end residues included. CDR3 residues: CASSSSGSYGYIF.

V and J are TRBV7-6 and TRBJ1-1; D possibly corresponds to TRBD1 (5 bases). Between the trimmed V and J ends, which lost 1 base and 5 bases, there was a span of 14 bases. Per germline, CDR1 SGHVS and CDR2 FNYEAQ. The CDR3 is 15 amino acids. The CDR3 reads CASSLVRGRATEAFF. DNA of the CDR3: TGTGCCAGCAGCTTAGTCCGCGGCAGGGCTACTGAAGCTTTCTTT.

V usage is TRBV7-9 and J usage is TRBJ2-7; D is possibly TRBD1 (6 bases). This CDR3 contains 14 residues. The germline V gene encodes CDR1 SEHNR and CDR2 FQNEAQ (reference sequence). The ends were cut back, 0 bases at V and 4 bases at J, with 10 bases in the middle. CDR3 in amino acids: CASSLASGVYEQYF. The CDR3, as DNA: TGTGCCAGCAGCTTAGCTTCAGGGGTGTACGAGCAGTACTTC.

The chain combines TRBV12-3 or TRBV12-4 with TRBJ2-1; 8 nucleotides agree with TRBD2. Trimming took 3 bases from V and 7 from J; bases not matched to a gene: 17. The CDR3 runs to 18 residues. CDR3: CASSFRIGERERRNEQFF. CDR3 nucleotide sequence: TGTGCCAGCAGTTTTCGGATTGGGGAGCGGGAGCGACGTAATGAGCAGTTCTTC.

The CDR3: CASSLSQERGDYGYTF. The DNA for the CDR3 is TGTGCCAGCAGTTTGTCACAGGAGAGGGGTGACTATGGCTACACCTTC. V and J are TRBV12-3 or TRBV12-4 and TRBJ1-2, with D perhaps matching TRBD1 (5 bases). This CDR3 region has 16 residues. V shed 3 bases and J shed 3 bases, with 17 bases lying between them.

Remarks on this clonotype: The germline gene is not matched at one end of the junction; a read error may be the cause. J is TRBJ1-5 and V is TRBV12-3 or TRBV12-4; D call uncertain. The CDR3 length is 16 residues. In DNA form, the CDR3 reads TGTGCCAGCAGTCTTCGAGGTTGGTATAGCGATCAGCCCCAGCATTTT. Amino acid sequence: CASSLRGWYSDQPQHF.

The gene calls are TRBV20-1 and TRBJ2-7; 9 nucleotides line up with TRBD2. The germline CDR1 and CDR2 sequences are DFQATT and SNEGSKA (reference sequence). V lost 0 bases to trimming and J lost 0 bases; unmatched junction nucleotides: 3. This CDR3 has 15 amino acids. CDR3 in amino acids: CSARDHSGSSYEQYF. The CDR3 nucleotides are TGCAGTGCTAGAGACCATAGCGGGAGCTCCTACGAGCAGTACTTC.

The chain couples TRBV6-5 to TRBJ2-1, with 9 positions matching TRBD1. Germline V gene data show CDR1 as MNHEY and CDR2 as SVGAGI. The CDR3 totals 12 residues. V gave up 6 bases and J gave up 9 bases; unmatched junction bases: 3. DNA of the CDR3: TGTGCCAGCAGACAGGGGGCGTCTGAGCAGTTCTTC. It is translated as CASRQGASEQFF.

The rearrangement uses TRBV6-6 and TRBJ2-7, with 8 positions matching TRBD1. With 2 bases clipped from V and 2 bases from J, the junction kept 5 bases outside the gene matches. In germline, CDR1 is MNHNY, CDR2 SVGAGI (reference sequence). This CDR3 is 15 amino acids long. Here the CDR3 DNA reads TGTGCCAGCAGTTACCCGGGACAGGACCCCTACGAGCAGTACTTC. Amino acids: CASSYPGQDPYEQYF.

This chain joins TRBV7-9 and TRBJ2-1, with D uncertain. V was clipped by 1 base and J by 8 bases, with 15 bases between them. Germline V gene lookup returns CDR1 SEHNR and CDR2 FQNEAQ (reference sequence). The CDR3 consists of 15 residues. Written as DNA, the CDR3 is TGTGCCAGCAGCTTAGAACTCTCAGTTGGATATGAGCAGTTCTTC. Translation gives CASSLELSVGYEQFF. The whole variable domain, remainder taken from reference TRBV7-9 and TRBJ2-1, is DTGVSQNPRHKITKRGQNVTFRCDPISEHNRLYWYRQTLGQGPEFLTYFQNEAQLEKSRLLSDRFSAERPKGSFSTLEIQRTEQGDSAMYLCASSLELSVGYEQFFGPGTRLTVL.

V is TRBV12-3 or TRBV12-4 and J is TRBJ2-1, with 10 bases aligning to TRBD1. CDR3 length: 14 amino acids. J was trimmed by 7 bases and V by 4 bases; bases with no gene match: 4. The CDR3, as DNA: TGTGCCAGCAGTTCCTCGGGACAGGGGAATGAGCAGTTCTTC. This sequence encodes CASSSSGQGNEQFF.

This clonotype was seen more than once but under ten times. This chain joins TRBV6-5 and TRBJ2-4; 16 bases map to TRBD2. The better agreement between TRBJ2-7 and the DNA end casts doubt on the J call. The CDR3 contains 19 residues. Per the germline V gene, CDR1 is MNHEY and CDR2 is SVGAGI. Here the CDR3 DNA reads TGTGCCAGCAGTTACGTATCGGGACTAGCGGGAGGGCCTCCCCACGAGCAGTACTTC. Its protein product is CASSYVSGLAGGPPHEQYF.

This clonotype was counted a few times. The germline gene is not matched at one end of the junction; a read error may be the cause. The V and J genes are TRBV5-1 and TRBJ2-6; no clear D. Germline values: CDR1 SGHRS, CDR2 YFSETQ. The CDR3 has 15 amino acids. Here the CDR3 DNA reads TGTGCCAGCAGCTTAACGGCGTCCGGGGCCAACGTCCTGACTTTC. Protein product: CASSLTASGANVLTF.